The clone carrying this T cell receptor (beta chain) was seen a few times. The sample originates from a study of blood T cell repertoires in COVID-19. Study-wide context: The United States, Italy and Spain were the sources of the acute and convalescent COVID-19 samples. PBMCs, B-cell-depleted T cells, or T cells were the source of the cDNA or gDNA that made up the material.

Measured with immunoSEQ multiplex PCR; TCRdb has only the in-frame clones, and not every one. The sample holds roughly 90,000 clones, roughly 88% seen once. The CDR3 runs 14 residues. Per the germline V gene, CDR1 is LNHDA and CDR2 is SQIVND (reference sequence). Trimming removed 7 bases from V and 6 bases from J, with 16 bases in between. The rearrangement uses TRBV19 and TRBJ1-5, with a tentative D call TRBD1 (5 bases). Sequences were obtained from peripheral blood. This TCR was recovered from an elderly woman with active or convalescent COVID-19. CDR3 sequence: CASTRDWVPQPQHF. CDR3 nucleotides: TGTGCCAGTACCAGGGACTGGGTACCTCAGCCCCAGCATTTT.